This entry concerns a single TCR beta chain. This entry belongs to a study of blood T cell repertoires in COVID-19. Libraries were prepared by immunoSEQ multiplex PCR; TCRdb keeps only in-frame clonotypes and omits some of them. The data show fewer than 200,000 clones, with around nine tenths seen just once and roughly 2.5% held by the top ten. The ends lost 2 bases at V and 0 bases at J; junction bases unmatched: 10. Germline values: CDR1 SGHTA, CDR2 FQGNSA. The CDR3 runs 18 residues. The sequenced material came from peripheral blood. The TCR originated in a man between 40 and 49 years old with active or convalescent COVID-19. The gene calls are TRBV7-2 and TRBJ1-5; 7 bases are a match to TRBD1. The CDR3, as DNA: TGTGCCAGCAGCTTACCGGGACAGTTTTTTGGTAGCAATCAGCCCCAGCATTTT. Translation gives CASSLPGQFFGSNQPQHF.